This T cell receptor beta chain was obtained from a study of blood T cell repertoires in COVID-19. Profiling relied on immunoSEQ multiplex PCR, and the TCRdb table lists in-frame clones only, not all of them. This table has roughly 190,000 clones, approximately 81% appearing once. The CDR3 is 15 amino acids. The V gene's germline CDR1 is SNHLY and CDR2 FYNNEI. V dropped 6 bases and J dropped 4 bases, with 16 bases sitting between them. The gene calls are TRBV2 and TRBJ2-1; D remains ambiguous. The receptor comes from a human donor in a cohort sampled during active COVID-19. The sample comprised peripheral blood. For the CDR3, the DNA is TGTGCCAGCAGACAACATCACGGAGAATACAATGAGCAGTTCTTC. Its protein product is CASRQHHGEYNEQFF.